This paragraph reports one TCR beta chain. This sample stems from a study of blood T cell repertoires in COVID-19. Study-level information: Donors in the United States, Italy and Spain gave samples during acute or convalescent COVID-19. PBMCs, B-cell-depleted T cells, or T cells were the source of the cDNA or gDNA that made up the material.

V dropped 0 bases and J dropped 2 bases, with 8 bases sitting between them. Germline CDR1 reads LGHNA; CDR2 reads YSLEER. The CDR3 spans 16 residues. Authors' analysis steps: Cell counts per sample came from amplifying reference gene primers. Method: immunoSEQ multiplex PCR; TCRdb's copy keeps in-frame clones and lacks some. Clone size and the V and J calls come from that table; the DNA yielded D and trimming. In the table there are hundreds of thousands of clones, around 87% of which are singletons. The receptor was derived from a man between 60 and 70 years old who had recovered from COVID-19. V is TRBV4-3 and J is TRBJ2-6; no definite D call. Sequencing used peripheral blood. The chain's CDR3 is CASSQDLAAGANVLTF. The CDR3 nucleotides read TGCGCCAGCAGCCAAGATTTGGCAGCTGGGGCCAACGTCCTGACTTTC.